This T cell receptor beta chain stems from a study of blood T cell repertoires in COVID-19. Across the whole study: Sites across the United States, Italy and Spain contributed samples from acute and convalescent COVID-19. The cDNA or gDNA used as material had been derived from T cells, B-cell-depleted T cells, or PBMCs.

Trimming cost V 3 bases and J 2 bases, with 5 bases left between them. CDR3 length: 13 amino acids. Germline CDR1 SGHTA, CDR2 FQGNSA. Original processing methods: Amplified reference gene primers provided the basis for estimating nucleated cell counts. Profiling relied on immunoSEQ multiplex PCR, and the TCRdb table lists in-frame clones only, not all of them. V, J and clone size reflect that table, while D and trimming were determined from the DNA. This table has more than 45,000 clones, 90% appearing once. The sequenced sample consisted of peripheral blood. This rearrangement joins TRBV7-2 to TRBJ1-5; D not resolved. This TCR came from a man in his 70s with acute or convalescent COVID-19. For the CDR3, the DNA is TGTGCCAGCAGCTTCCAGGGCAATCAGCCCCAGCATTTT. This codes for CASSFQGNQPQHF.